This record covers a single T cell receptor beta chain. For the second PCR, which ran for roughly 6 to 12 cycles, a sample-barcoded 5' primer and a J-beta primer mix were used. In TCRdb, the 5' RACE reads were re-called with MiXCR into one record per CDR3 protein. The repertoire consists of about 730,000 distinct CDR3 sequences, with 40% to 45% occurring once and the leading ten covering 20% to 25%. This entry belongs to a study of blood T cells in healthy people across ages. This CDR3 spans 14 amino acids. The germline V gene encodes CDR1 MDHEN and CDR2 SYDVKM. The chain recombines TRBV28 with TRBJ2-5, with 10 bases matching TRBD2. The closer fit of TRBJ2-7 to the DNA end suggests the J call may be wrong. This TCR came from a woman aged 55-70 years in good health. The source material was blood. This chain's CDR3 is CASNRLAGQNEQYF. CDR3 DNA sequence: TGTGCCAGCAACAGACTAGCGGGTCAGAACGAGCAGTACTTC.